The 27 T cell receptor beta chains listed next were all sequenced from one sample in a study of blood T cells in healthy people across ages. Then a second PCR, running about 6 to 12 cycles, was carried out with a sample-barcoded 5' primer and a J-beta primer mix. TCRdb analysed the 5' RACE reads with MiXCR anew, one entry per CDR3 protein. The top ten hold about two fifths of the sample, which has more than 700,000 distinct CDR3 sequences, about 53% seen once. Sequenced sample: blood. The receptors were sampled from a man older than 75 in good health.

The genes are TRBV6-6 and TRBJ2-1, with 10 bases aligning to TRBD2. CDR3 length: 16 amino acids. Germline V gene data show CDR1 as MNHNY and CDR2 as SVGAGI (reference sequence). The trim removed 4 bases at V and 3 bases at J, leaving 6 bases unmatched. CDR3 in amino acids: CASSSPSGRGYNEQFF. The CDR3 nucleotides read TGTGCCAGCAGTTCGCCTAGCGGGAGAGGCTACAATGAGCAGTTCTTC.

The chain links TRBV20-1 to TRBJ2-1, with D perhaps matching TRBD2 (6 bases). This CDR3 has 14 residues. V was cut by 5 bases and J by 1 base, with 12 bases left in between. The germline CDR1 and CDR2 sequences are DFQATT and SNEGSKA (reference sequence). The CDR3 spells CSAELASSYNEQFF. As DNA, the CDR3 is TGCAGTGCTGAACTAGCTTCATCCTACAATGAGCAGTTCTTC.

This chain connects TRBV12-3 or TRBV12-4 to TRBJ2-2; D is possibly TRBD2 (7 bases). Trimming pared 6 bases from V and 2 bases from J, leaving 16 bases between. This CDR3 is 16 amino acids long. The CDR3 region is CASRGGGGFNTGELFF. The CDR3 DNA follows: TGTGCCAGCAGAGGGGGGGGCGGCTTCAACACCGGGGAGCTGTTTTTT.

The gene calls are TRBV5-1 and TRBJ2-5; 8 bases are a match to TRBD1. Trimming cost V 5 bases and J 4 bases; bases outside gene matches: 10. This CDR3 has 15 residues. Per germline, CDR1 SGHRS and CDR2 YFSETQ. The CDR3 is CASSSETGAGETQYF. The CDR3 nucleotides read TGCGCCAGCAGTTCGGAGACAGGGGCCGGAGAGACCCAGTACTTC.

The V and J genes are TRBV28 and TRBJ2-7; 8 bases fit TRBD1. The CDR3 contains 15 residues. The trim removed 3 bases at V and 1 base at J, leaving 5 bases unmatched. CDR1 and CDR2 from the germline V gene are MDHEN and SYDVKM. CDR3 residues: CASSLTGAGSYEQYF. CDR3 in DNA: TGTGCCAGCAGTTTGACAGGGGCAGGGTCCTACGAGCAGTACTTC. The whole variable domain, filled in from reference TRBV28 and TRBJ2-7, reads DVKVTQSSRYLVKRTGEKVFLECVQDMDHENMFWYRQDPGLGLRLIYFSYDVKMKEKGDIPEGYSVSREKKERFSLILESASTNQTSMYLCASSLTGAGSYEQYFGPGTRLTVT.

This clonotype was counted a few times. The chain recombines TRBV7-8 with TRBJ2-7; 10 bases are shared with TRBD1. J was trimmed by 0 bases and V by 0 bases; bases with no gene match: 5. Per the germline V gene, CDR1 is SGHVS and CDR2 is FQNEAQ. The CDR3 has 17 amino acids. CDR3 bases: TGTGCCAGCAGCTTAGCGTTGAGACAGGGGGCCTCCTACGAGCAGTACTTC. This translates into CASSLALRQGASYEQYF. Using reference TRBV7-8 and TRBJ2-7 for the parts outside the CDR3, the full variable domain is GAGVSQSPRYKVAKRGQDVALRCDPISGHVSLFWYQQALGQGPEFLTYFQNEAQLDKSGLPSDRFFAERPEGSVSTLKIQRTQQEDSAVYLCASSLALRQGASYEQYFGPGTRLTVT.

This clonotype was detected only a few times. This chain uses TRBV25-1 with TRBJ2-7; D unclear. CDR3 length: 14 residues. From germline, CDR1 is MGHDK and CDR2 SYGVNS. Trimming left V 5 bases short and J 2 bases short, with 13 bases between. DNA for the CDR3: TGTGCCAGCAGTCCGGTTGGAGCTACCTACGAGCAGTACTTC. This translates into CASSPVGATYEQYF.

A note on this clonotype: One junction end does not reproduce the germline sequence, and a read error may be involved. The V and J genes are TRBV6-6 and TRBJ2-1; D tentatively fits TRBD1 or TRBD2 (6 bases each). From germline, CDR1 is MNHNY and CDR2 SVGAGI (reference sequence). The CDR3 covers 14 residues. The CDR3 region has the DNA TGTGCCGGCAGTTACTCGGGGGCCGACAATGAGCAGTTCTTC. It codes for CAGSYSGADNEQFF.

The DNA for the CDR3 is TGTGCCAGCAGCTTATTCCCTAGCGGGAGGGCCTTGAATGAGCAGTTCTTC. It yields the protein CASSLFPSGRALNEQFF. The genes are TRBV11-2 and TRBJ2-1; 12 bases line up with TRBD2. The trim removed 2 bases at V and 7 bases at J, leaving 9 bases unmatched. Germline V gene data show CDR1 as SGHAT and CDR2 as FQNNGV. The CDR3 consists of 17 residues.

This clonotype was seen a few times. One end of the junction does not line up with germline, which may come from a read error. The J gene is TRBJ2-5, the V gene TRBV9; 11 bases fit TRBD2. TRBJ2-7 matches the DNA end more closely, so the J call is doubtful. In germline, CDR1 is SGDLS, CDR2 YYNGEE. The CDR3 extends over 14 amino acids. The DNA for the CDR3 is TGCGCCAGCAGCGTGACTAGCGGGAACTACGAGCAGTACTTC. Its protein product is CASSVTSGNYEQYF.

In this sample, this clonotype turned up a few times. The genes are TRBV6-2 or TRBV6-3 and TRBJ2-7; D may be TRBD2 (6 bases). The CDR3 is 14 amino acids. Germline V gene lookup returns CDR1 MNHEY and CDR2 SVGEGT. V dropped 7 bases and J dropped 7 bases, with 20 bases sitting between them. CDR3 sequence (DNA): TGTGCCAGCATTGAGGCGGGATCAGGCGATGAGCAGTACTTC. It yields the protein CASIEAGSGDEQYF.

J is TRBJ2-5 and V is TRBV12-3 or TRBV12-4; 8 bases agree with TRBD1. The CDR3 runs 14 residues. Unmatched junction bases numbered 13, after V lost 5 bases and J lost 11 bases. The CDR3 DNA is TGTGCCAGCAGTCCGGGACAGGTAAAAGGTGAGCAGTACTTC. It translates to CASSPGQVKGEQYF.

The chain is built from TRBV10-3 and TRBJ2-6; unclear D gene. Germline CDR1 is ENHRY and CDR2 is SYGVKD. CDR3 length: 14 amino acids. Trimming left V 11 bases short and J 0 bases short, with 11 bases between. The CDR3 DNA reads as TGTGCCTCCCGGGTGGGCTCTGGGGCCAACGTCCTGACTTTC. It specifies CASRVGSGANVLTF.

The chain joins TRBV5-1 to TRBJ2-5; 7 bases fit TRBD1. The assigned J gene may be wrong: the sequence end matches TRBJ2-7 better. The CDR3 spans 16 residues. Germline V CDR1 and CDR2: SGHRS, YFSETQ. CDR3 coding DNA: TGCGCCAGCAGCTTGGTTCAGGGGGAAGTCGGCTACGAGCAGTACTTC. The encoded protein is CASSLVQGEVGYEQYF.

This chain joins TRBV28 and TRBJ1-4; no definite D call. The V gene's germline CDR1 is MDHEN and CDR2 SYDVKM. V gave up 5 bases and J gave up 3 bases, with 4 bases separating them. The CDR3 extends over 12 amino acids. CDR3 sequence reads: CASSISNEKLFF. The CDR3 nucleotides are TGTGCCAGCAGTATATCTAATGAAAAACTGTTTTTT.

The chain combines TRBV5-1 with TRBJ1-1; 8 bases are a match to TRBD1. The germline CDR1 and CDR2 sequences are SGHRS and YFSETQ. The CDR3 extends over 15 amino acids. J was trimmed by 6 bases and V by 1 base; bases with no gene match: 8. CDR3 sequence reads: CASSLSTGGVAEAFF. The CDR3 DNA follows: TGCGCCAGCAGCTTGAGTACAGGGGGAGTCGCTGAAGCTTTCTTT. The variable domain in full, completed from reference TRBV5-1 and TRBJ1-1, reads KAGVTQTPRYLIKTRGQQVTLSCSPISGHRSVSWYQQTPGQGLQFLFEYFSETQRNKGNFPGRFSGRQFSNSRSEMNVSTLELGDSALYLCASSLSTGGVAEAFFGQGTRLTVV.

The chain carries TRBV4-3 and TRBJ2-1; D is ambiguous. Germline V gene lookup returns CDR1 LGHNA and CDR2 YSLEER. V dropped 3 bases and J dropped 8 bases, with 23 bases sitting between them. The CDR3 contains 17 residues. The CDR3 nucleotides are TGCGCCAGCAGCCAGGATATATTACACCCAGGCAACGATGAGCAGTTCTTC. Residues: CASSQDILHPGNDEQFF.

The sample holds one count of this clonotype. The chain's CDR3 is CATSELDRASYNEQYF. The CDR3 DNA sequence: TGTGCCACCAGTGAACTCGACAGAGCCTCCTACAATGAGCAGTACTTC. The chain links TRBV24-1 to TRBJ2-1; TRBD1 is a possible D gene (5 bases). The J call is uncertain, as TRBJ2-7 better fits the DNA end. The CDR3 runs to 16 residues. The V gene's germline CDR1 is KGHDR and CDR2 SFDVKD.

The rearrangement joins TRBV5-1 to TRBJ2-1, with D hard to call. V was clipped by 5 bases and J by 9 bases, with 15 bases between them. The CDR3 is 13 residues long. Germline V lookup: CDR1 SGHRS, CDR2 YFSETQ. CDR3 protein: CASSLFRLGEQFF. DNA for the CDR3: TGCGCCAGCAGTTTATTCCGCCTGGGTGAGCAGTTCTTC.

Here the CDR3 DNA reads TGTGCCAGCAGTTTAATCCGGACAGGGGCTCAAGAGACCCAGTACTTC. Translating gives CASSLIRTGAQETQYF. This sequence joins TRBV27 and TRBJ2-5; 9 bases agree with TRBD1. The germline gives CDR1 MNHEY, CDR2 SMNVEV (reference sequence). This CDR3 comprises 16 residues. V trimming: 2 bases; J trimming: 2 bases; junction bases outside the gene matches: 6.

This clonotype has just one count. This sequence may be a read error, since a much larger clone differs from it by one base. The V and J genes are TRBV29-1 and TRBJ2-1; D is unclear. CDR3 size: 8 residues. Germline CDR1 is SQVTM and CDR2 is ANQGSEA. DNA of the CDR3: TGTAGCAGTAGTGGGCAGTTCTTC. This sequence encodes CSSSGQFF.

The V gene is TRBV12-3 or TRBV12-4, the J gene TRBJ1-1, with D possibly being TRBD1 (5 bases). This CDR3 is 15 amino acids long. The V gene lost 6 bases and the J gene lost 3 bases, with 17 bases spanning the gap. The DNA of the CDR3 is TGTGCCAGCAGGGTGACGGGGGTTAGGGACACTGAAGCTTTCTTT. Translating gives CASRVTGVRDTEAFF.

V usage is TRBV29-1 and J usage is TRBJ2-2; D not resolved. This CDR3 spans 12 amino acids. Trimming cost V 4 bases and J 6 bases, with 9 bases left between them. Germline lookup yields CDR1 SQVTM and CDR2 ANQGSEA. Written as DNA, the CDR3 is TGCAGCGTTGGGGCGGTCGCCGGGGAGCTGTTTTTT. Protein product: CSVGAVAGELFF.

This chain connects TRBV27 to TRBJ2-7; D not certain. The length of the CDR3 is 15 residues. V lost 2 bases and J 1 base, leaving 12 bases between the germline ends. Germline V gene lookup returns CDR1 MNHEY and CDR2 SMNVEV (reference sequence). CDR3 nucleotide sequence: TGTGCCAGCAGTTTAGGTGTGGAAGGATCCTACGAGCAGTACTTC. This sequence encodes CASSLGVEGSYEQYF.

This chain uses TRBV7-2 with TRBJ2-1; D unresolved. V was shortened by 0 bases and J by 10 bases, with 10 bases between the two germline ends. Germline CDR1 SGHTA, CDR2 FQGNSA. This CDR3 spans 13 amino acids. CDR3 nucleotides: TGTGCCAGCAGCTTAGCTTCCGGGCCCGAGCAGTTCTTC. As protein: CASSLASGPEQFF.

This chain uses TRBV6-1 with TRBJ2-6; D not certain. The CDR3 is made up of 12 amino acids. V lost 5 bases, J lost 10 bases, and 9 bases lay in between. The V gene's germline CDR1 is MNHNS and CDR2 SASEGT. CDR3 coding DNA: TGTGCCAGCAGTTCTGTCCAGAACGTCCTGACTTTC. Protein: CASSSVQNVLTF.

V and J are TRBV7-2 and TRBJ2-7; 7 nucleotides match TRBD2. CDR1 and CDR2 (germline): SGHTA, FQGNSA. After removal of 2 bases from V and 3 bases from J, the junction contained 4 bases not matched to a gene. The CDR3 is 14 residues long. This CDR3 reads CASSLSGNYYEQYF. The CDR3 coding sequence is TGTGCCAGCAGCTTAAGCGGGAACTACTACGAGCAGTACTTC. Based on the CDR3 plus reference TRBV7-2 and TRBJ2-7, the full variable domain is GAGVSQSPSNKVTEKGKDVELRCDPISGHTALYWYRQSLGQGLEFLIYFQGNSAPDKSGLPSDRFSAERTGGSVSTLTIQRTQQEDSAVYLCASSLSGNYYEQYFGPGTRLTVT.